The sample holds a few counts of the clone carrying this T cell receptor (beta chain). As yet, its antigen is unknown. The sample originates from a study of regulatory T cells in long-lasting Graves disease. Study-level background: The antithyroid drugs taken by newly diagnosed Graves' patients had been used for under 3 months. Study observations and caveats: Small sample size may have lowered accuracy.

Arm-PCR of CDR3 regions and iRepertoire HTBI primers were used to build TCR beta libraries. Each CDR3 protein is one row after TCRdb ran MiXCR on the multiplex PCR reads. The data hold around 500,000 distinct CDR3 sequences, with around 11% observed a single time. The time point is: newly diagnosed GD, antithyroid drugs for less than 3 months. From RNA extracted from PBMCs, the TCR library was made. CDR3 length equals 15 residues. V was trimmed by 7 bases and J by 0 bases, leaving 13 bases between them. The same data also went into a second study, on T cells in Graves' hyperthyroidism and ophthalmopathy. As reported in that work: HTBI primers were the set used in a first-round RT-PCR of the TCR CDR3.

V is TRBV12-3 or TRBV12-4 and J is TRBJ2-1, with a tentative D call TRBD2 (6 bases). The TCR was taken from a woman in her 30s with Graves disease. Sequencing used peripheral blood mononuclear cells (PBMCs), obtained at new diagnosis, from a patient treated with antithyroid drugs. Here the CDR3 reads CASTRAGSSYNEQFF. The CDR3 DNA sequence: TGTGCCAGCACCCGAGCGGGTAGCTCCTACAATGAGCAGTTCTTC.